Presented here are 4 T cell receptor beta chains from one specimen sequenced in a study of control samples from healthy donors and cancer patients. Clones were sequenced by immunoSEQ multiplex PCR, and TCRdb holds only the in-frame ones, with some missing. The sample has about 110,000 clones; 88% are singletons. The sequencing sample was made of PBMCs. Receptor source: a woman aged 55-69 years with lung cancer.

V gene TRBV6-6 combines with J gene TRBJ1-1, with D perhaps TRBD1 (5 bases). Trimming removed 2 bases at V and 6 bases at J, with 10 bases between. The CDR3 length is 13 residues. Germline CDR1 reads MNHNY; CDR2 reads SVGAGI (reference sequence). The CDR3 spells CASSYPGGAEAFF. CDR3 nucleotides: TGTGCCAGCAGTTACCCCGGGGGGGCTGAAGCTTTCTTT.

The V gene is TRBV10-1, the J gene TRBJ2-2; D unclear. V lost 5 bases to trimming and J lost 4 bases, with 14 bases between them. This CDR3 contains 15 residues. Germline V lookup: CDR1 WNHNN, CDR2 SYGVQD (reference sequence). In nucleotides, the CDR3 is TGCGCCAGCAGTCATCGGCAGTTCACCACCGGGGAGCTGTTTTTT. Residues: CASSHRQFTTGELFF.

The DNA for the CDR3 is TGTGCCAGTAGTTCCACGGACTCGCGAGGGGAGCAGTTCTTC. Its protein product is CASSSTDSRGEQFF. This chain joins TRBV19 and TRBJ2-1; TRBD2 is a possible D gene (5 bases). This CDR3 region has 14 residues. Trimming removed 5 bases from V and 10 bases from J, with 18 bases in between. CDR1 LNHDA and CDR2 SQIVND come from the germline V gene (reference sequence).

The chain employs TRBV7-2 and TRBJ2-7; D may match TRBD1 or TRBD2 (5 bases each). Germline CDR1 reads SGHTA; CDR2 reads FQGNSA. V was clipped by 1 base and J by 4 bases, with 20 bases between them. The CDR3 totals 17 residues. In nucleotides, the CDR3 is TGTGCCAGCAGCTTAGAGAGGGACCAAACTATCTATTACGAGCAGTACTTC. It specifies CASSLERDQTIYYEQYF.